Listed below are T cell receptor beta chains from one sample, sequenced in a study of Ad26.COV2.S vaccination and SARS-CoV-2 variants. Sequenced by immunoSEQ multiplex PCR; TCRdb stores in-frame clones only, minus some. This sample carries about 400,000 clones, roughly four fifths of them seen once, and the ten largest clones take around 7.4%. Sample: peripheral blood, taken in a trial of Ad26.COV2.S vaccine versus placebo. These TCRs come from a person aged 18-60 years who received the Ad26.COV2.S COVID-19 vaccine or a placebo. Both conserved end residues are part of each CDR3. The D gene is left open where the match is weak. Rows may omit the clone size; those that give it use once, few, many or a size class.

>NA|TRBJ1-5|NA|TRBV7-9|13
TGTGCCAGCAGCTTAAGTCGGTATCAGCCCCAGCATTTT
CASSLSRYQPQHF
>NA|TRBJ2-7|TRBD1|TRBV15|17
TGTGCCACCAGCAGGCTGCTAGGGACAGGCACCTCCTACGAGCAGTACTTC
CATSRLLGTGTSYEQYF
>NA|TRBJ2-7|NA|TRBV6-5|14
TGTGCCAGCAGTTACTCCGACGTCCGAGGGCAGCAGTACTTC
CASSYSDVRGQQYF
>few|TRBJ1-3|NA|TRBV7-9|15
TGTGCCCCTGGAGCCGGGAGCCTCTCTGGAAACACCATATATTTT
CAPGAGSLSGNTIYF
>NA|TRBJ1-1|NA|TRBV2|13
TGTGCCAGCATCACACAGGGTCTCACTGAAGCTTTCTTT
CASITQGLTEAFF
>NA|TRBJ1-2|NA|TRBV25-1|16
TGTGCCAGCAGTGATGGGGGGCGACTATCAAAATCGGGCTACACCTTC
CASSDGGRLSKSGYTF
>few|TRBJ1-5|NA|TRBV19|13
TGTGCCAGTAGTTCCGGGGTGAATCAGCCCCAGCATTTT
CASSSGVNQPQHF
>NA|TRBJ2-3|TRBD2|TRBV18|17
TGTGCCAGCTCACCCCTTAGGCGGGAGAGGGCCACAGATACGCAGTATTTT
CASSPLRRERATDTQYF
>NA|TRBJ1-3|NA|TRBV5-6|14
TGTGCCAGCAGCTTAGATCGGGCCGGAAACACCATATATTTT
CASSLDRAGNTIYF
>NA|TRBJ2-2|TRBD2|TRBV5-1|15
TGCGCCAGCAGGGGGACTAGCGGGAGCGACGGGGAGCTGTTTTTT
CASRGTSGSDGELFF
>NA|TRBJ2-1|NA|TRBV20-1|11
TGCAGTGCCCAGCCGGGAAATGAGCAGTTCTTC
CSAQPGNEQFF
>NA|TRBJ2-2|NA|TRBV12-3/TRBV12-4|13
TGTGCCAGCAGTTTCCGGCGGCCCGGGGAGCTGTTTTTT
CASSFRRPGELFF
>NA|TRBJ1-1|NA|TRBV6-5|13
TGTGCCAGCGGTCGGGTTATGAACACTGAAGCTTTCTTT
CASGRVMNTEAFF
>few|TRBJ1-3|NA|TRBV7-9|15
TGTGCCAGCAGCTTAAGTATGACTCCTGGAAACACCATATATTTT
CASSLSMTPGNTIYF
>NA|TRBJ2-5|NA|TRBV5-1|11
TGCGCCAGCAGCTTGCCCCGAACCCAGTACTTC
CASSLPRTQYF
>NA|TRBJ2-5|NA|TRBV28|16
TGTGCCAGCAGTGGATTCGGGGGTGGAATTCGGAAGACCCAGTACTTC
CASSGFGGGIRKTQYF
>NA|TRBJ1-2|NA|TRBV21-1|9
TGTGCCAGGGCCCTACAAGACACCTTC
CARALQDTF